This T cell receptor beta chain comes out of a study of graft-versus-host responses after intestinal transplantation. Study at large: Following induction with anti-thymocyte globulin, all recipients were given tacrolimus and steroids for 2 to 4 years. General study points: GvH clones were found in recipient marrow; some appeared first in ileum or blood. Early declines in HvG clones that occurred post-transplant were associated with peak circulating GvH clone levels.

Measured with immunoSEQ multiplex PCR; TCRdb has only the in-frame clones, and not every one. The sample shows about 41,000 clones, around 96% of them seen only once. About this clone itself: The antigen remains undetermined.

V was pared by 4 bases and J by 0 bases, with 15 bases between. Germline V gene sequence: CDR1 MGHRA, CDR2 YSYEKL. This CDR3 has 16 amino acids. Sequences were derived from unstimulated CD8+ T cells sorted from spleen or lymph node cells, sampled before transplant. The chain uses TRBV4-1 and TRBJ1-1, with D possibly being TRBD1 (5 bases). The receptor was isolated from a human donor who was the organ donor for an intestinal transplant. The CDR3 DNA follows: TGCGCCAGCAGCCCCGCCCCGGGGACCTTGAACACTGAAGCTTTCTTT. It specifies CASSPAPGTLNTEAFF.